The T cell receptor (beta chain) described here comes from a study of early T cells in non-severe SARS-CoV-2 infection. Study-wide background: Chains stayed unpaired after sequencing of bulk RNA from unsorted whole blood. Overall study findings and caveats: VDJdb-based matching was biased toward anti-spike CD8 responses and missed private and CD4 specificities.

Attached unique molecular identifiers marked individual cDNA molecules. MiXCR, run by TCRdb on the 5' RACE reads, gives a single entry per CDR3 protein. The sample carries 65,000 to 80,000 distinct CDR3 sequences, about 11% recorded once. This clonotype was observed a few times. Its cognate antigen is unknown. This CDR3 is built from 14 residues. Germline V CDR1 and CDR2: MRHNA, SNTAGT. V dropped 2 bases and J dropped 3 bases, with 7 bases sitting between them. The sequencing input was whole blood. The source of this sequence is an adult who was a healthcare worker with PCR-confirmed SARS-CoV-2 infection or an uninfected control (not recorded which). The V and J genes are TRBV6-4 and TRBJ2-2; D gene unclear. Written as DNA, the CDR3 is TGTGCCAGCAGTGACAGGGCCGACACCGGGGAGCTGTTTTTT. Its protein product is CASSDRADTGELFF.